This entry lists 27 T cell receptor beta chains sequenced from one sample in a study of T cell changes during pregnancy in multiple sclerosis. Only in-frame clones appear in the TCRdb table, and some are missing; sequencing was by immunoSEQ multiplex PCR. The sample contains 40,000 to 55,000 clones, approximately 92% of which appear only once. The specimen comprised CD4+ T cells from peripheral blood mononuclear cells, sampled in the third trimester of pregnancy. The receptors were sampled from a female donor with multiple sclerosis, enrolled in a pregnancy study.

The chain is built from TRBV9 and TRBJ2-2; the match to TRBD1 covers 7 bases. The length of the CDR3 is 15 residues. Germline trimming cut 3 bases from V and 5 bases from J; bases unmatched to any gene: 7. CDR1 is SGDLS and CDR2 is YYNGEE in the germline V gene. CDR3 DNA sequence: TGTGCCAGCAGCGGCTCGACAGGGTATACCGGGGAGCTGTTTTTT. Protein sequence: CASSGSTGYTGELFF.

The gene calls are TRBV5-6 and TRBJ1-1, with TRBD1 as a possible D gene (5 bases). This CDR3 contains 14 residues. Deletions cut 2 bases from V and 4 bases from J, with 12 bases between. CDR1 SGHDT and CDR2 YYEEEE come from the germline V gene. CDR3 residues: CASSLLQGITEAFF. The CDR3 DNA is TGTGCCAGCAGCTTACTCCAGGGTATCACTGAAGCTTTCTTT.

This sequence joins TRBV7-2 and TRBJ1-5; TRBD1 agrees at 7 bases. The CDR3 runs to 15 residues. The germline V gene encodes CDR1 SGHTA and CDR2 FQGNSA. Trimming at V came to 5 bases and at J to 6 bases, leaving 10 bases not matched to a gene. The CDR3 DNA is TGTGCCAGCAGCCCGGGACAGTTCTATAGTCAGCCCCAGCATTTT. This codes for CASSPGQFYSQPQHF.

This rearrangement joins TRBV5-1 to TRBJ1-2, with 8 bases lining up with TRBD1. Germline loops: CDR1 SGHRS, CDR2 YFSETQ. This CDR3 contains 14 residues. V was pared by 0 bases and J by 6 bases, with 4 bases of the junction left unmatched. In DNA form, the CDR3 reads TGCGCCAGCAGCTTGGCGACAGGGGTTCATGGCTACACCTTC. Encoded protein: CASSLATGVHGYTF.

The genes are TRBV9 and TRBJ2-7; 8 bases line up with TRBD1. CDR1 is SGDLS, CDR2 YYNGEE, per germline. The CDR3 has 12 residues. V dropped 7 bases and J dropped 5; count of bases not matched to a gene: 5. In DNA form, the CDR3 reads TGTGCCAGCTCGGGACAGGTCGACGAGCAGTACTTC. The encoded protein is CASSGQVDEQYF.

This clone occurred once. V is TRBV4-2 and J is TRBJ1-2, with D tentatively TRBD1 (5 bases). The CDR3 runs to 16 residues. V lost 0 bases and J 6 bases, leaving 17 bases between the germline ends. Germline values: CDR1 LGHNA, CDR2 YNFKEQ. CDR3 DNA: TGTGCCAGCAGCCAAGACTCAGGGATTCGAACTAATGGCTACACCTTC. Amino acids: CASSQDSGIRTNGYTF.

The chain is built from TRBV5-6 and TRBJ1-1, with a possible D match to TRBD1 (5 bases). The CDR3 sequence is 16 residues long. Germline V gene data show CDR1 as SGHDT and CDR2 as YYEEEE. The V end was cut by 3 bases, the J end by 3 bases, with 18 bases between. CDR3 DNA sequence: TGTGCCAGCAGCTGGGCCTTTGGGACTCTAGACACTGAAGCTTTCTTT. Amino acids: CASSWAFGTLDTEAFF.

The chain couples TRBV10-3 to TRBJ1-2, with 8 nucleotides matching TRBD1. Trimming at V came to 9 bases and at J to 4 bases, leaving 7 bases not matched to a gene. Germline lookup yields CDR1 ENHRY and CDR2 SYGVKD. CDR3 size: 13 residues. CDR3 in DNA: TGTGCCATTCAGGGGGCGCGGGGCTATGGCTACACCTTC. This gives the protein CAIQGARGYGYTF.

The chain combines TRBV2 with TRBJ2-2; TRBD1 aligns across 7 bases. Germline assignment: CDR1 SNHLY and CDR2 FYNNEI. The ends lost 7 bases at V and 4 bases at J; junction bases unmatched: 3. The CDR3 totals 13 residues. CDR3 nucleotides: TGTGCCAGCAAGGGGGCTTCCACCGGGGAGCTGTTTTTT. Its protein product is CASKGASTGELFF.

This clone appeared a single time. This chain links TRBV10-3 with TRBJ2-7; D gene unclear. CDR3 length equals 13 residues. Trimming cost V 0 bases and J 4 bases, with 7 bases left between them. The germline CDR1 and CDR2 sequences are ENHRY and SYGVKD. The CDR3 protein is CAISESQWYEQYF. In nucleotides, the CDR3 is TGTGCCATCAGTGAGTCCCAGTGGTACGAGCAGTACTTC.

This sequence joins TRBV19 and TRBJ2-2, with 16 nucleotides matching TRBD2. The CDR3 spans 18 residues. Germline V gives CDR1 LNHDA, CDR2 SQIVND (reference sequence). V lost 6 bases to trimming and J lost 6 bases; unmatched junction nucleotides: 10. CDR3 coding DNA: TGTGCCAGTAGGGTCGGGACTAGCGGGGGGGTGTCTTCCGGGGAGCTGTTTTTT. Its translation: CASRVGTSGGVSSGELFF.

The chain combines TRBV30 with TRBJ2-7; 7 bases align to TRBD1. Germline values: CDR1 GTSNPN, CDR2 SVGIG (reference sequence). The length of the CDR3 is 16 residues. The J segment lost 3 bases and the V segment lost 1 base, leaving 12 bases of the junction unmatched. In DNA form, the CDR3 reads TGTGCCTGGAGTGCCTTTGCAGGGGGTAATAGCTACGAGCAGTACTTC. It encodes CAWSAFAGGNSYEQYF.

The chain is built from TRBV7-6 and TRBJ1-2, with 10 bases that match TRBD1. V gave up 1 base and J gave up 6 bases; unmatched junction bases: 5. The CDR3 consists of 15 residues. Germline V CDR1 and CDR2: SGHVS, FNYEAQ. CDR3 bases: TGTGCCAGCAGCTTAGGGGGGACAGGGGTAGATGGCTACACCTTC. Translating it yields CASSLGGTGVDGYTF. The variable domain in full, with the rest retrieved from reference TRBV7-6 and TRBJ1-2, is GAGVSQSPRYKVTKRGQDVALRCDPISGHVSLYWYRQALGQGPEFLTYFNYEAQQDKSGLPNDRFSAERPEGSISTLTIQRTEQRDSAMYRCASSLGGTGVDGYTFGSGTRLTVV.

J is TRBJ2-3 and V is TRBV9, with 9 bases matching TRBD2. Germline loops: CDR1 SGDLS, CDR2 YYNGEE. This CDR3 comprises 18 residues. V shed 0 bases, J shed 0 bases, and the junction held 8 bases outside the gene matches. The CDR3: CASSVDQLAGASTDTQYF. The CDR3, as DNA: TGTGCCAGCAGCGTAGACCAGTTAGCGGGGGCCAGCACAGATACGCAGTATTTT.

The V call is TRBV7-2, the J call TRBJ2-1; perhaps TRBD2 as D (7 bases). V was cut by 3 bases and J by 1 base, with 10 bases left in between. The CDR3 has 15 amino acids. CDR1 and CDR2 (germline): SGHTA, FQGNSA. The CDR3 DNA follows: TGTGCCAGCAGCTTTGGGGGGGCTTCCTACAATGAGCAGTTCTTC. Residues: CASSFGGASYNEQFF.

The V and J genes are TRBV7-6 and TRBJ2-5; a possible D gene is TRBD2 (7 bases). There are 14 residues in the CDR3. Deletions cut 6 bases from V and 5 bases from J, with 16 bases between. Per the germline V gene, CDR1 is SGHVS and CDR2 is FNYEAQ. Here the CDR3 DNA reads TGTGCCAGCAGTTTTAGGGGGGGCACGGAGACCCAGTACTTC. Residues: CASSFRGGTETQYF.

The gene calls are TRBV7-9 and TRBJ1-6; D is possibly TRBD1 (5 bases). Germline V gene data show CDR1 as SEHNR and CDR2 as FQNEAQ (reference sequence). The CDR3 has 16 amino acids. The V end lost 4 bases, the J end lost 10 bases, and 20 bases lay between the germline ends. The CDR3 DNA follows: TGTGCCAGCAGCTCCTACGCCGGGACCCGGGGGTCACCCCTCCACTTT. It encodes CASSSYAGTRGSPLHF.

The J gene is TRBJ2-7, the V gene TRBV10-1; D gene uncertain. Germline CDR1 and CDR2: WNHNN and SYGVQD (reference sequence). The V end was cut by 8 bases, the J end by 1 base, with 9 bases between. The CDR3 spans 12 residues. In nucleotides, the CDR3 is TGCGCCAGCGGCCCCCCGTCCTACGAGCAGTACTTC. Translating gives CASGPPSYEQYF.

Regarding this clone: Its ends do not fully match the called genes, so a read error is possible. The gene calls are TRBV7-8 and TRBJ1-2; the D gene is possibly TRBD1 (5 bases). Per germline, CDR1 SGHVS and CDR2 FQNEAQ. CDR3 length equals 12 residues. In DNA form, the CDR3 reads TGTGCCAGCAGTCTCGGGGGGTCTATGTACTCCTTC. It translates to CASSLGGSMYSF.

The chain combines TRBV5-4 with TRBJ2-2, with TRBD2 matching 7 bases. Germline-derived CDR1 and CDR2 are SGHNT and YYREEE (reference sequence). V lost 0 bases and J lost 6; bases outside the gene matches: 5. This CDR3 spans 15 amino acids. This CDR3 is CASSLDGLGSGELFF. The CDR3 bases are TGTGCCAGCAGCTTGGACGGACTAGGATCCGGGGAGCTGTTTTTT.

The DNA of the CDR3 is TGCGCCAGCAGCTTGGCGCCCGTGGGGTCTCAGGGGGCCTCCTACGAGCAGTACTTC. Translated, it gives CASSLAPVGSQGASYEQYF. J is TRBJ2-7 and V is TRBV5-1, with 8 bases matching TRBD1. Germline assignment: CDR1 SGHRS and CDR2 YFSETQ. V trimming: 0 bases; J trimming: 0 bases; junction bases outside the gene matches: 14. The CDR3 extends over 19 amino acids.

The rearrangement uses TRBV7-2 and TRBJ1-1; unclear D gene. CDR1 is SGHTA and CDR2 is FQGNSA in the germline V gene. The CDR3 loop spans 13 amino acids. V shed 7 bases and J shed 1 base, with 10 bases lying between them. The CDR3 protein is CASTVRQNTEAFF. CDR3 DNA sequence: TGTGCCAGCACCGTTCGACAGAACACTGAAGCTTTCTTT.

The CDR3 is CASTNLAGGGNEQFF. The CDR3 nucleotides read TGTGCCAGCACCAACCTAGCGGGGGGGGGAAATGAGCAGTTCTTC. The chain has TRBV5-4 and TRBJ2-1, with 12 bases fitting TRBD2. V lost 6 bases and J lost 7; bases outside the gene matches: 8. From germline, CDR1 is SGHNT and CDR2 YYREEE (reference sequence). CDR3 length equals 15 residues.

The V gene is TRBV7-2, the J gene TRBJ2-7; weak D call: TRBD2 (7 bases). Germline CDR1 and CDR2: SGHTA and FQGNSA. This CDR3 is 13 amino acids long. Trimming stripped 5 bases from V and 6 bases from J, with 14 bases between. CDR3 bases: TGTGCCAGCAGCCCGCCAGGGGAGGGCGAGCAGTACTTC. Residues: CASSPPGEGEQYF.

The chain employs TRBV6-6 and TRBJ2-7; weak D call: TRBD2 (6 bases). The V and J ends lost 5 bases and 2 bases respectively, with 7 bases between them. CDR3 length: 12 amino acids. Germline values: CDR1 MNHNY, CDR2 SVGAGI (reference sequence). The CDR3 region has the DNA TGTGCCAGCAGTGGGACTCCCTACGAGCAGTACTTC. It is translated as CASSGTPYEQYF.

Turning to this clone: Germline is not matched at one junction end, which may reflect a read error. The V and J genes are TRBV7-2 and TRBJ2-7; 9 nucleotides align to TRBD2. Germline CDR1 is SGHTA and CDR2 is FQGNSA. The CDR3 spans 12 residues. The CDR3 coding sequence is TGTGCCAGCAGCTTAGGAGCGGGGGGTGGGGACTTC. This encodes CASSLGAGGGDF. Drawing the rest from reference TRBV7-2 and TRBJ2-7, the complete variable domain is GAGVSQSPSNKVTEKGKDVELRCDPISGHTALYWYRQSLGQGLEFLIYFQGNSAPDKSGLPSDRFSAERTGGSVSTLTIQRTQQEDSAVYLCASSLGAGGGDFGPGTRLTVT.

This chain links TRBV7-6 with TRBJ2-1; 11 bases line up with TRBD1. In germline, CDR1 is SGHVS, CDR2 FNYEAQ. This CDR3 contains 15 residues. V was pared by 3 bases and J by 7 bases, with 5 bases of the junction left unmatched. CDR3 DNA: TGTGCCAGCAGCTTGGACAGGGGGCTTTATAATGAGCAGTTCTTC. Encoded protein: CASSLDRGLYNEQFF.